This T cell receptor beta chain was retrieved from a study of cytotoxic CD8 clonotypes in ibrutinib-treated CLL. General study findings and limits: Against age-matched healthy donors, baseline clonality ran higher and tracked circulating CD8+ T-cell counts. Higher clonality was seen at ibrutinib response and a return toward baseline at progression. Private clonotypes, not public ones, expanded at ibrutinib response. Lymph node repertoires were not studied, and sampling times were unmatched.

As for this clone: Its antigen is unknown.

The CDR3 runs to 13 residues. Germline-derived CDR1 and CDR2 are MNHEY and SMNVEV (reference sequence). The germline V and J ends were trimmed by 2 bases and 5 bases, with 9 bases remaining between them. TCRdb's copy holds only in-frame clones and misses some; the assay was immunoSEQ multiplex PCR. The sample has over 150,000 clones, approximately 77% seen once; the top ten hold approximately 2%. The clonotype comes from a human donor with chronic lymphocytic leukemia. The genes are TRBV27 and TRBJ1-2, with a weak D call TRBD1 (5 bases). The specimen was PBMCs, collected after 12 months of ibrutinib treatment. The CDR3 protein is CASSLSGGYGYTF. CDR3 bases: TGTGCCAGCAGTTTAAGTGGGGGGTATGGCTACACCTTC.